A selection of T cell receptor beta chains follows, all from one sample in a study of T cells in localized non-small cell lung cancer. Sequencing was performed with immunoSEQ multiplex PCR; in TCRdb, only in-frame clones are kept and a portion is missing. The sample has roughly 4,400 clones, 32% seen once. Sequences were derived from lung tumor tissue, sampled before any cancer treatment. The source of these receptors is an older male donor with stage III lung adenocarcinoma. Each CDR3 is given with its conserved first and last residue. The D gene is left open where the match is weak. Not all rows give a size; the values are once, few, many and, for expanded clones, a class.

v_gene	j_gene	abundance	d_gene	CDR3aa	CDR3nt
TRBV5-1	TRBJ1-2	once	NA	CASSRIRGDYGYTF	TGCGCCAGCTCTAGAATACGGGGTGACTATGGCTACACCTTC
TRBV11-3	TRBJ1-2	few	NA	CASSLVGGRIYGYTF	TGTGCCAGCAGCTTGGTGGGGGGGCGGATCTATGGCTACACCTTC
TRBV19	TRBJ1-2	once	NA	CASSRGLFYGYTF	TGTGCCAGTAGTAGGGGACTCTTCTATGGCTACACCTTC
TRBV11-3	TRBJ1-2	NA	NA	CASSSGLRANYGYTF	TGTGCCAGCAGTTCGGGCCTCCGGGCCAACTATGGCTACACCTTC
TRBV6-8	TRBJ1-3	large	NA	CASNAQRVSGNTIYF	TGTGCCAGCAACGCCCAACGGGTCTCTGGAAACACCATATATTTT
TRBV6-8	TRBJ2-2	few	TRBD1	CASTPGQGNTGELFF	TGTGCCAGCACCCCGGGACAGGGGAACACCGGGGAGCTGTTTTTT
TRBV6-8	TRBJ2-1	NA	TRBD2	CASSHGLRLGLAGGLSYNEQFF	TGTGCCAGCAGTCACGGGTTGCGATTAGGACTAGCGGGAGGTCTCTCCTACAATGAGCAGTTCTTC
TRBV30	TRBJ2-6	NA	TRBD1	CAWIRQGEVSGANVLTF	TGTGCCTGGATTAGACAGGGGGAAGTATCTGGGGCCAACGTCCTGACTTTC
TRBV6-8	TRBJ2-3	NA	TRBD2	CASSYSAGADTQYF	TGTGCCAGCAGTTACTCAGCGGGGGCAGATACGCAGTATTTT
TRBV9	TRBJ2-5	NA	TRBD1	CASSVGTGDETQYF	TGTGCCAGCAGCGTAGGGACAGGGGACGAGACCCAGTACTTC
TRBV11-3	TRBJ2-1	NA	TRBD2	CASSYPRLAGSYNEQFF	TGTGCCAGCAGCTACCCCCGGTTAGCGGGGTCCTACAATGAGCAGTTCTTC
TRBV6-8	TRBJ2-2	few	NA	CASSYSSNTGELFF	TGTGCCAGCAGTTACTCATCTAACACCGGGGAGCTGTTTTTT
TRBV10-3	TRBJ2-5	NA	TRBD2	CAPASGSIATQYF	TGTGCCCCGGCTAGCGGGAGTATCGCGACCCAGTACTTC
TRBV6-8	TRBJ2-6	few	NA	CASSYGGPSGANVLTF	TGTGCCAGCAGTTACGGAGGGCCCTCTGGGGCCAACGTCCTGACTTTC
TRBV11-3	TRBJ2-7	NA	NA	CASSLVAGFFGEQYF	TGTGCCAGCAGCTTAGTGGCAGGGTTCTTCGGAGAGCAGTACTTC
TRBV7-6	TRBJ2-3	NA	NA	CASSQVWVSSTQYF	TGTGCCAGCAGCCAGGTTTGGGTCTCGAGTACGCAGTATTTT
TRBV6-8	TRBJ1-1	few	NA	CASSRGQRGRTEAFF	TGTGCCAGCAGTCGCGGACAGAGGGGAAGGACTGAAGCTTTCTTT
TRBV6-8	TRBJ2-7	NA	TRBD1	CASSYSVSGGYEQYF	TGTGCCAGCAGTTATAGCGTCTCAGGGGGCTACGAGCAGTACTTC
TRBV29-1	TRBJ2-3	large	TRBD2	CSVEDHGSGTDTQYF	TGCAGCGTTGAAGATCATGGTAGCGGGACAGATACGCAGTATTTT
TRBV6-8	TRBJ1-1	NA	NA	CASSKQGGNTEAFF	TGTGCCAGCAGTAAACAGGGTGGCAACACTGAAGCTTTCTTT
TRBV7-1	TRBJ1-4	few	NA	CASSADRKANEKLFF	TGTGCCAGCAGTGCAGACCGCAAAGCGAATGAAAAACTGTTTTTT
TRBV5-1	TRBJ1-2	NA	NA	CASSNEGGPGRMETF	TGCGCCAGCAGTAACGAAGGAGGGCCGGGGCGAATGGAGACCTTC
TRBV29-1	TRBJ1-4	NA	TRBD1	CSVETGTNEKLFF	TGCAGCGTCGAGACAGGGACTAATGAAAAACTGTTTTTT
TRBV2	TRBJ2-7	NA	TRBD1	CASRGDRGKYEQYF	TGTGCCAGCAGAGGGGACAGGGGGAAATACGAGCAGTACTTC
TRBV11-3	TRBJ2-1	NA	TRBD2	CASSQGLAGHNEQFF	TGTGCCAGCAGCCAGGGACTAGCGGGACACAATGAGCAGTTCTTC
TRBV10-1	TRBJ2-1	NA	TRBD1	CASSELGTWGQGEDNEQFF	TGCGCCAGCAGTGAGTTGGGAACTTGGGGACAGGGGGAAGACAATGAGCAGTTCTTC
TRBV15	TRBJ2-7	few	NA	CATSNRDKSSYEQYF	TGTGCCACCAGCAACCGGGACAAAAGCTCCTACGAGCAGTACTTC
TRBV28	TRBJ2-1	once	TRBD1	CASSLLGQGVFFGGNEQFF	TGTGCCAGCAGTCTCCTGGGACAGGGCGTATTTTTTGGGGGCAATGAGCAGTTCTTC
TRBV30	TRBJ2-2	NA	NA	CAWRTGPITGELFF	TGTGCCTGGAGGACGGGCCCCATAACCGGGGAGCTGTTTTTT
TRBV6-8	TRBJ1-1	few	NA	CASSYVVNTEAFF	TGTGCCAGCAGTTACGTCGTGAACACTGAAGCTTTCTTT
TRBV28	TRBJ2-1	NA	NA	CASSLSLYNEQFF	TGTGCCAGCAGTTTATCCCTTTACAATGAGCAGTTCTTC
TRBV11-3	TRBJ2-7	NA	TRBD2	CASRRVSGGGYEQYF	TGTGCCAGCAGACGCGTTTCGGGAGGGGGATACGAGCAGTACTTC
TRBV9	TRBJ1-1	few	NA	CASSVGWGNTEAFF	TGTGCCAGCAGCGTAGGATGGGGAAACACTGAAGCTTTCTTT
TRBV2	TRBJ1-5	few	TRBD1	CASSERTGPNQPQHF	TGTGCCAGCAGTGAACGGACAGGGCCCAATCAGCCCCAGCATTTT
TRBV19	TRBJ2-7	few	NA	CASSIEGGPYEQYF	TGTGCCAGTAGTATTGAAGGCGGTCCCTACGAGCAGTACTTC
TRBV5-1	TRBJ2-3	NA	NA	CASSLGGPSTDTQYF	TGCGCCAGCAGCTTGGGGGGTCCTAGCACAGATACGCAGTATTTT
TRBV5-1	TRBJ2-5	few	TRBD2	CASSLAARGGTQYF	TGCGCCAGCAGCTTGGCAGCACGGGGGGGGACCCAGTACTTC
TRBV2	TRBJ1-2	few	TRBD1	CASSGQGGRYGYTF	TGTGCCAGCAGCGGACAGGGGGGCCGCTATGGCTACACCTTC
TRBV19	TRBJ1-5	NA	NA	CASRSGLTHSNQPQHF	TGTGCCAGTAGATCCGGACTGACTCATAGCAATCAGCCCCAGCATTTT
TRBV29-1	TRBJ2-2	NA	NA	CSLQKTDTGELFF	TGCAGCCTCCAAAAGACAGACACCGGGGAGCTGTTTTTT
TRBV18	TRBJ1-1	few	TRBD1	CASSIMTGGRGNTEAFF	TGTGCCAGCTCAATTATGACAGGGGGCCGCGGGAACACTGAAGCTTTCTTT
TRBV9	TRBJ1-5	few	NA	CASSRDRSNQPQHF	TGTGCCAGCAGTCGGGACCGGAGCAATCAGCCCCAGCATTTT
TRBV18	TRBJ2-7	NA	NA	CASSRGNRAYEQYF	TGTGCCAGCTCCCGAGGGAACAGGGCCTACGAGCAGTACTTC
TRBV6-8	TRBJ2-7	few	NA	CASSYSTGELEQYF	TGTGCCAGCAGTTACTCGACGGGGGAGTTGGAGCAGTACTTC
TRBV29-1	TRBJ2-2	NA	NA	CSVPIGVGTGELFF	TGCAGCGTCCCTATCGGTGTTGGCACCGGGGAGCTGTTTTTT
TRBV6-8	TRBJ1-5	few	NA	CASSYLEYQPQHF	TGTGCCAGCAGTTACTTGGAGTATCAGCCCCAGCATTTT
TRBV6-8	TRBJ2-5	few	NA	CASALGGPETQYF	TGTGCCAGCGCATTGGGGGGCCCTGAGACCCAGTACTTC
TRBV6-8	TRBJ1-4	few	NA	CASSSWAVPTNEKLFF	TGTGCCAGCAGTTCCTGGGCGGTTCCAACTAATGAAAAACTGTTTTTT
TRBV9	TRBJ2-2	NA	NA	CASSVVSGELFF	TGTGCCAGCAGCGTAGTATCCGGGGAGCTGTTTTTT
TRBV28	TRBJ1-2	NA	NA	CASSQGNYGYTF	TGTGCCAGCAGTCAAGGAAACTATGGCTACACCTTC
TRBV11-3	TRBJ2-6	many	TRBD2	CASAPSVGGTGANVLTF	TGTGCCAGCGCCCCCTCGGTGGGAGGGACTGGGGCCAACGTCCTGACTTTC
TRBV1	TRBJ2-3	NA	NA	CASSPGTSGPQDTQYF	TGCGCCAGCAGCCCAGGGACTAGCGGCCCCCAAGATACGCAGTATTTT
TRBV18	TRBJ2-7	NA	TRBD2	CASTLAGEYEQYF	TGTGCCAGCACACTAGCGGGAGAATACGAGCAGTACTTC
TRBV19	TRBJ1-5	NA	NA	CASSMADAVQPQHF	TGTGCCAGTAGTATGGCTGACGCCGTGCAGCCCCAGCATTTT
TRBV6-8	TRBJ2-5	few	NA	CASSRGPETQYF	TGTGCCAGCAGCCGGGGGCCGGAGACCCAGTACTTC
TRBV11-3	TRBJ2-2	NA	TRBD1	CASSPYGQGASTGELFF	TGTGCCAGCAGCCCATACGGACAGGGGGCAAGCACCGGGGAGCTGTTTTTT
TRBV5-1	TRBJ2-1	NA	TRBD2	CASSPTGSGNEQFF	TGCGCCAGCAGCCCCACCGGTAGCGGGAACGAGCAGTTCTTC
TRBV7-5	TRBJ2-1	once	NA	CASSHGWSYYNEQFF	TGTGCCAGCAGCCACGGCTGGAGTTACTACAATGAGCAGTTCTTC
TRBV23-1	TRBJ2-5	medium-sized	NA	CASSQDSDGEETQYF	TGCGCCAGCAGCCAAGATAGTGATGGGGAAGAGACCCAGTACTTC
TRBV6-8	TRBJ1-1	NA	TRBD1	CASSYRGTGGGTEAFF	TGTGCCAGCAGTTACCGGGGGACAGGGGGCGGCACTGAAGCTTTCTTT